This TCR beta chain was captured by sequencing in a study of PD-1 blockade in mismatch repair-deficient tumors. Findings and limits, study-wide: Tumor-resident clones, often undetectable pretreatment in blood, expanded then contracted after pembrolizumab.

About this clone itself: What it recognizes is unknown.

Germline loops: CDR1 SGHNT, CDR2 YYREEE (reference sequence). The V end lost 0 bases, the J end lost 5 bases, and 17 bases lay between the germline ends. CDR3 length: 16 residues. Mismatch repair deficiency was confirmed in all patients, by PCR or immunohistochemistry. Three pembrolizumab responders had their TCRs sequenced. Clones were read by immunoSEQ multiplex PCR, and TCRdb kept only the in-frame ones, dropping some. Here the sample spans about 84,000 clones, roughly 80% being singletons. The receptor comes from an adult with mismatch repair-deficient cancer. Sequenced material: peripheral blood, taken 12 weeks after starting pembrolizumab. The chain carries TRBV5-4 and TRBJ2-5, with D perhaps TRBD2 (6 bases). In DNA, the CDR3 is TGTGCCAGCAGCTTGGGTCCCGGGACTGCCGGCGAGACCCAGTACTTC. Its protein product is CASSLGPGTAGETQYF. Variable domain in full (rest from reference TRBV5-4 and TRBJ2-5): ETGVTQSPTHLIKTRGQQVTLRCSSQSGHNTVSWYQQALGQGPQFIFQYYREEENGRGNFPPRFSGLQFPNYSSELNVNALELDDSALYLCASSLGPGTAGETQYFGPGTRLLVL.